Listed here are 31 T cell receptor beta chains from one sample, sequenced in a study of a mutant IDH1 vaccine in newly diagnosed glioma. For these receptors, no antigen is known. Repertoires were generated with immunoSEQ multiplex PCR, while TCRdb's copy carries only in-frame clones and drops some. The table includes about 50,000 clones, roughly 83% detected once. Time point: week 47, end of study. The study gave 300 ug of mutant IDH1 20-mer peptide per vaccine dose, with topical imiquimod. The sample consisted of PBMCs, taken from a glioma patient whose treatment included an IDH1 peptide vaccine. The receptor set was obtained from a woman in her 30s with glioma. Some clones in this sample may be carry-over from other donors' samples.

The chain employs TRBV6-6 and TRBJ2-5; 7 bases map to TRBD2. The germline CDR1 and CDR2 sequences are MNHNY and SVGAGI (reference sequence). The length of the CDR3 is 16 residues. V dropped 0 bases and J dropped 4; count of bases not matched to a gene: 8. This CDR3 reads CASSYSSGGSGETQYF. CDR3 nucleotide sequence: TGTGCCAGCAGTTACTCCTCGGGAGGTTCTGGAGAGACCCAGTACTTC.

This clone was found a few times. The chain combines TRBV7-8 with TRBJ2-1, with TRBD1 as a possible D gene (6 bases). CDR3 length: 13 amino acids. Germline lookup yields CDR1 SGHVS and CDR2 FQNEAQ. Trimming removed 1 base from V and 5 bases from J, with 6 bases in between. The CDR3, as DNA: TGTGCCAGCAGCTTAGAGGGGGACAATGAGCAGTTCTTC. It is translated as CASSLEGDNEQFF.

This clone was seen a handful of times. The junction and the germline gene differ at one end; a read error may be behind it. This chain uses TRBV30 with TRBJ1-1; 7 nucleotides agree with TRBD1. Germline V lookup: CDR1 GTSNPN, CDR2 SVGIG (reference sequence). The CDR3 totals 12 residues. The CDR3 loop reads CAWSVPPSGTAF. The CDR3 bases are TGTGCCTGGAGTGTACCCCCGTCCGGGACAGCTTTT. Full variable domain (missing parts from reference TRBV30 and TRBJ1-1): SQTIHQWPATLVQPVGSPLSLECTVEGTSNPNLYWYRQAAGRGLQLLFYSVGIGQISSEVPQNLSASRPQDRQFILSSKKLLLSDSGFYLCAWSVPPSGTAFGQGTRLTVV.

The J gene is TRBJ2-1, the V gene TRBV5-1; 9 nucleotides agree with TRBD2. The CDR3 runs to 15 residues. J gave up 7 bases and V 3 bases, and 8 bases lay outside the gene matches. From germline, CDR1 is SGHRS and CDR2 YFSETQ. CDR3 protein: CASSSLSGRLNEQFF. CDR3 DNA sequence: TGCGCCAGCAGCTCCTTAAGCGGGAGGTTAAATGAGCAGTTCTTC. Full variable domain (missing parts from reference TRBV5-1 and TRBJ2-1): KAGVTQTPRYLIKTRGQQVTLSCSPISGHRSVSWYQQTPGQGLQFLFEYFSETQRNKGNFPGRFSGRQFSNSRSEMNVSTLELGDSALYLCASSSLSGRLNEQFFGPGTRLTVL.

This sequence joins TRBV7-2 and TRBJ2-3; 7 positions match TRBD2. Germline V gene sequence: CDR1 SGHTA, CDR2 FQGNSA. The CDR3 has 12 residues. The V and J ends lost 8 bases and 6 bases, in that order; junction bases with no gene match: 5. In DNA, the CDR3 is TGTGCCAGCGGCGGGAGATGGGATACGCAGTATTTT. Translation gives CASGGRWDTQYF. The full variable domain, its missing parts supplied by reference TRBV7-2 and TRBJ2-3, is GAGVSQSPSNKVTEKGKDVELRCDPISGHTALYWYRQSLGQGLEFLIYFQGNSAPDKSGLPSDRFSAERTGGSVSTLTIQRTQQEDSAVYLCASGGRWDTQYFGPGTRLTVL.

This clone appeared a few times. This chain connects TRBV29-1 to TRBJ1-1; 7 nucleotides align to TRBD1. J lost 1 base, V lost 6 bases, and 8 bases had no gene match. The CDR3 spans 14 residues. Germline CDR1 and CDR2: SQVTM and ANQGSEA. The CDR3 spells CSVVLQGTNTEAFF. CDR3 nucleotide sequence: TGCAGCGTAGTTCTACAGGGGACGAACACTGAAGCTTTCTTT.

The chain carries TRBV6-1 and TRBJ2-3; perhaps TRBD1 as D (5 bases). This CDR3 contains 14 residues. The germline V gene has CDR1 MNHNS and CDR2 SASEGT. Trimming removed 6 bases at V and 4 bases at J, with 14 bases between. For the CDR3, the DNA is TGTGCCAGCAGCCGAACCAGGGTACCAGATACGCAGTATTTT. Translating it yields CASSRTRVPDTQYF.

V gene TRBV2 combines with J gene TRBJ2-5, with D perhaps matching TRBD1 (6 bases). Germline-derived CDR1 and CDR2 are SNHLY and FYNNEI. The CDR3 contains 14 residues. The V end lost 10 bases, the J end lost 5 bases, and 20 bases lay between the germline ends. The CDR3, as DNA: TGTGCCACCCCCGAACAACAGGGCGGGGAGACCCAGTACTTC. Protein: CATPEQQGGETQYF. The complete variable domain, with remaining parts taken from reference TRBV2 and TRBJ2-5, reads EPEVTQTPSHQVTQMGQEVILRCVPISNHLYFYWYRQILGQKVEFLVSFYNNEISEKSEIFDDQFSVERPDGSNFTLKIRSTKLEDSAMYFCATPEQQGGETQYFGPGTRLLVL.

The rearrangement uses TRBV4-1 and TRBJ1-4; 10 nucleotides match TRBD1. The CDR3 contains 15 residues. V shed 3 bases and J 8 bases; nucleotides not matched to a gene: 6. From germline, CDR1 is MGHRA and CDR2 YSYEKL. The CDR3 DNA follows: TGCGCCAGCAGCCAGGGACAGGGGTTTAGGGAAAAACTGTTTTTT. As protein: CASSQGQGFREKLFF.

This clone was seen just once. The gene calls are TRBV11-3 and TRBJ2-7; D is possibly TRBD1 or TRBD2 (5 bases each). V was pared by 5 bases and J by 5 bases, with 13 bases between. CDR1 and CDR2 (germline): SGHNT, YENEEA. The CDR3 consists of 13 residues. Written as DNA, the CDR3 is TGTGCCAGCAGCCCCGAGGGGACCCACGAGCAGTACTTC. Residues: CASSPEGTHEQYF.

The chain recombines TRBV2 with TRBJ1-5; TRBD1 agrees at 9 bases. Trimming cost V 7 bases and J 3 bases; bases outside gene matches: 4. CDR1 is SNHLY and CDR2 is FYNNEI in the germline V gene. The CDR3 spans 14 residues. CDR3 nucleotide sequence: TGTGCCAGCACCGGGGACAGGGTCAATCAGCCCCAGCATTTT. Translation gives CASTGDRVNQPQHF.

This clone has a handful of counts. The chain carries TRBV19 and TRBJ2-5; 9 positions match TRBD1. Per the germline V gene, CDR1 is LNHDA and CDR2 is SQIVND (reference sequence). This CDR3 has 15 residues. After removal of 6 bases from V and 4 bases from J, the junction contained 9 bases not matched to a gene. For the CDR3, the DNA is TGTGCCAGTAGATCGTTACAGGGGGCGGGAGAGACCCAGTACTTC. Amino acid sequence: CASRSLQGAGETQYF.

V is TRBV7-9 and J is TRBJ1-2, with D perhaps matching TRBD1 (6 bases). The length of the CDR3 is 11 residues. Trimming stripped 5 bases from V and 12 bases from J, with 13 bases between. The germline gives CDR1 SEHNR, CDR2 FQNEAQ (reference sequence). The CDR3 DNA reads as TGTGCCAGCAGCAACACAGGGAGGGACACCTTC. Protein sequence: CASSNTGRDTF. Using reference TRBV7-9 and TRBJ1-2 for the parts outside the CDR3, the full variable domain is DTGVSQNPRHKITKRGQNVTFRCDPISEHNRLYWYRQTLGQGPEFLTYFQNEAQLEKSRLLSDRFSAERPKGSFSTLEIQRTEQGDSAMYLCASSNTGRDTFGSGTRLTVV.

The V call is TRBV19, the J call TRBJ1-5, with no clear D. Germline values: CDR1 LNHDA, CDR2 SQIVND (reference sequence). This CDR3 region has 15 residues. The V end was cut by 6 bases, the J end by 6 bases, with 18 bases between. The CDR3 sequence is CASSSDPRWAQPQHF. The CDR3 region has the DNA TGTGCCAGTAGCTCCGACCCTCGTTGGGCTCAGCCCCAGCATTTT. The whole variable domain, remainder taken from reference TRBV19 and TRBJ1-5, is DGGITQSPKYLFRKEGQNVTLSCEQNLNHDAMYWYRQDPGQGLRLIYYSQIVNDFQKGDIAEGYSVSREKKESFPLTVTSAQKNPTAFYLCASSSDPRWAQPQHFGDGTRLSIL.

The CDR3 spells CASSFSGGTEAFF. The CDR3 nucleotides read TGTGCCAGCAGCTTCTCGGGGGGGACTGAAGCTTTCTTT. J is TRBJ1-1 and V is TRBV5-4, with a possible D match to TRBD1 (5 bases). Deletions cut 2 bases from V and 5 bases from J, with 10 bases between. This CDR3 has 13 amino acids. The germline gives CDR1 SGHNT, CDR2 YYREEE (reference sequence).

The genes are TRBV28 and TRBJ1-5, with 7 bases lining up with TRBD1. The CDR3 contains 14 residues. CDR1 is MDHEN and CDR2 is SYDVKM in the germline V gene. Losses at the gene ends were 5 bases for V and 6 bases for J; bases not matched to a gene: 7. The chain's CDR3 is CASSLGTAVQPQHF. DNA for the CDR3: TGTGCCAGCAGTCTCGGGACAGCGGTTCAGCCCCAGCATTTT.

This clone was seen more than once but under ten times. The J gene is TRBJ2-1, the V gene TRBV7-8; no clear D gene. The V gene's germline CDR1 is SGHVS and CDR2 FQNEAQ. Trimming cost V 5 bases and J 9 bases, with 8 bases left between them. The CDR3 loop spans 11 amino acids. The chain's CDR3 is CASSRTFEQFF. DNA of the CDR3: TGTGCCAGCAGCCGAACGTTTGAGCAGTTCTTC.

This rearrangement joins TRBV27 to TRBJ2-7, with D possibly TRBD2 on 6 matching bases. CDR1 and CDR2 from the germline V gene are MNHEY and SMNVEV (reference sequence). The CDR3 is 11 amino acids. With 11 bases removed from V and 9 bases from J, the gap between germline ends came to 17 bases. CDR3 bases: TGTGCCCGGCCGAGGAGGGACGGGCAGTACTTC. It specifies CARPRRDGQYF.

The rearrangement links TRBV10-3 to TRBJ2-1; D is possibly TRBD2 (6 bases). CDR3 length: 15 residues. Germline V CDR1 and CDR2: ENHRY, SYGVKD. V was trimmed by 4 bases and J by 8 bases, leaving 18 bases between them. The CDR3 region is CAISAETGADDEQFF. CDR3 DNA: TGTGCCATCAGTGCCGAAACGGGAGCCGACGATGAGCAGTTCTTC.

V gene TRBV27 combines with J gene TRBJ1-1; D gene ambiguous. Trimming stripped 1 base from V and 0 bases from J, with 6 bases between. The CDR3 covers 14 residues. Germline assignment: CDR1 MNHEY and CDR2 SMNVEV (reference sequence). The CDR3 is CASSLYGLNTEAFF. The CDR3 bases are TGTGCCAGCAGTTTATACGGGTTGAACACTGAAGCTTTCTTT.

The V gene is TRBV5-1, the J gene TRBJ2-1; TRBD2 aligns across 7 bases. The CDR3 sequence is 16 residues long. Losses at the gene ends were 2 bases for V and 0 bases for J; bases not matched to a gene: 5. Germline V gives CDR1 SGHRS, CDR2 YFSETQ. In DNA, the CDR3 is TGCGCCAGCAGCTTCCGGGAGGATACCTCCTACAATGAGCAGTTCTTC. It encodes CASSFREDTSYNEQFF.

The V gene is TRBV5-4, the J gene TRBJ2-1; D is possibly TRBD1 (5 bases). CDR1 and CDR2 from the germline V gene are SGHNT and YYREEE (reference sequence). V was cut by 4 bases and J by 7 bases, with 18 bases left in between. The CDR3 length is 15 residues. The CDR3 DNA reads TGTGCCAGCAGCACCGTCGTGAGGACACGGAATGAGCAGTTCTTC. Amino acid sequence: CASSTVVRTRNEQFF.

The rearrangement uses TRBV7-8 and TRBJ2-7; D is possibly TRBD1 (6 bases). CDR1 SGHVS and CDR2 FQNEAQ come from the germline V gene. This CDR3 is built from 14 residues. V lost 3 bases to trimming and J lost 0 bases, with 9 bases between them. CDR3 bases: TGTGCCAGCAGCTTGACAGGCAGCTCCTACGAGCAGTACTTC. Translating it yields CASSLTGSSYEQYF.

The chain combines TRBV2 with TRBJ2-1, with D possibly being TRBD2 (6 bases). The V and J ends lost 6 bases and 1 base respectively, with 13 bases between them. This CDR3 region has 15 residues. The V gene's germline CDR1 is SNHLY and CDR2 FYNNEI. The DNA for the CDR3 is TGTGCCAGCAGCCCAAATAGCGGTTCCTACAATGAGCAGTTCTTC. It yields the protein CASSPNSGSYNEQFF. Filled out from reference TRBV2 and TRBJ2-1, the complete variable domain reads EPEVTQTPSHQVTQMGQEVILRCVPISNHLYFYWYRQILGQKVEFLVSFYNNEISEKSEIFDDQFSVERPDGSNFTLKIRSTKLEDSAMYFCASSPNSGSYNEQFFGPGTRLTVL.

The CDR3 DNA sequence: TGTGCCAGCTCACCACTAGACAATCAGCCCCAGCATTTT. This encodes CASSPLDNQPQHF. V gene TRBV18 combines with J gene TRBJ1-5; D unresolved. Germline V gene data show CDR1 as KGHSH and CDR2 as LQKENI. The V end was cut by 1 base, the J end by 3 bases, with 4 bases between. The CDR3 runs to 13 residues.

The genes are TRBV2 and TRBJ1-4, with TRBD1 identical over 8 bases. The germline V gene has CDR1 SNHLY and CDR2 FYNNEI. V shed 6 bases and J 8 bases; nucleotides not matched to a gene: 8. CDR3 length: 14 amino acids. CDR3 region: CASRRTGIGEKLFF. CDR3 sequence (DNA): TGTGCCAGCAGAAGGACAGGGATTGGGGAAAAACTGTTTTTT.

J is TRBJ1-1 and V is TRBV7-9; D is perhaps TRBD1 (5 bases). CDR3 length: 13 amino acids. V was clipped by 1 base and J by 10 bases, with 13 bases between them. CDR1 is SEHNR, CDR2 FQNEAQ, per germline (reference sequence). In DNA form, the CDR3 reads TGTGCCAGCAGCTTAGTGTTATGGGACGGAGCTTTCTTT. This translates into CASSLVLWDGAFF. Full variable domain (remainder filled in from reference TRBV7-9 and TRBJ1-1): DTGVSQNPRHKITKRGQNVTFRCDPISEHNRLYWYRQTLGQGPEFLTYFQNEAQLEKSRLLSDRFSAERPKGSFSTLEIQRTEQGDSAMYLCASSLVLWDGAFFGQGTRLTVV.

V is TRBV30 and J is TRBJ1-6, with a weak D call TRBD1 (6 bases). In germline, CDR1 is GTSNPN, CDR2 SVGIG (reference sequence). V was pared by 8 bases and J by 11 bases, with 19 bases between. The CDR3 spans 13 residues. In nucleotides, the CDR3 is TGTGCCGCCCACAGGGACCCCAAGACACCCCTCCACTTT. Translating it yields CAAHRDPKTPLHF. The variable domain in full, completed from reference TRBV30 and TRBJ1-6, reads SQTIHQWPATLVQPVGSPLSLECTVEGTSNPNLYWYRQAAGRGLQLLFYSVGIGQISSEVPQNLSASRPQDRQFILSSKKLLLSDSGFYLCAAHRDPKTPLHFGNGTRLTVT.

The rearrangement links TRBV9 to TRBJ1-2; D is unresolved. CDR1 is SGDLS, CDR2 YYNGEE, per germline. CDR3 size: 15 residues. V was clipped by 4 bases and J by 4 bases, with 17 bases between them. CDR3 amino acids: CASSPSKIGGYGYTF. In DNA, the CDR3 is TGTGCCAGCAGCCCGAGCAAGATCGGAGGCTATGGCTACACCTTC.

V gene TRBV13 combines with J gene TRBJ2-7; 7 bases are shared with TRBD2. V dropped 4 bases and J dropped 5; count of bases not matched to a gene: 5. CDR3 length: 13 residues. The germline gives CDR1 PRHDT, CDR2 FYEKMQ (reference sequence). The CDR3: CASSWGLPNEQYF. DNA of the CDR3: TGTGCCAGCAGCTGGGGACTACCTAACGAGCAGTACTTC.

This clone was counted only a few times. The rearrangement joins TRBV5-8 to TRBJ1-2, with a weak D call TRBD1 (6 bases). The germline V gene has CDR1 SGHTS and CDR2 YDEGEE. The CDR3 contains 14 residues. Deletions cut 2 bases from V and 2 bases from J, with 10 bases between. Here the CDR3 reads CASSFGRGNYGYTF. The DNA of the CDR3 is TGTGCCAGCAGCTTCGGGAGGGGGAACTATGGCTACACCTTC.